This passage covers 6 T cell receptor beta chains from one sample sequenced in a study of CD8+CD57+ T cells in acquired aplastic anemia. Sequenced patients had shown CD8+CD57+ cell expansion by flow cytometry. Researchers used genomic DNA as the template to profile TCR beta VDJ and CDR3. TCRdb called the reads again in MiXCR, with one record for every CDR3 protein. Of hundreds of thousands of distinct CDR3 sequences in the sample, around a third were seen once. The sample comprised sorted CD4+, CD8+, or CD8+CD57+ T cells (not recorded which) from PBMCs. These receptors were collected from a human donor with aplastic anemia.

This chain connects TRBV12-3 or TRBV12-4 to TRBJ1-4, with 12 bases fitting TRBD1. Losses at the gene ends were 6 bases for V and 8 bases for J; bases not matched to a gene: 16. The CDR3 is 18 residues long. This CDR3 is CASSLAGTGGATDEKLFF. In nucleotides, the CDR3 is TGTGCCAGCAGCCTGGCCGGGACAGGGGGCGCAACTGACGAAAAACTGTTTTTT.

In its sample, this clonotype was seen a few times. The chain recombines TRBV2 with TRBJ1-1; 8 bases are a match to TRBD1. The CDR3 extends over 15 amino acids. Germline values: CDR1 SNHLY, CDR2 FYNNEI. The trim removed 5 bases at V and 4 bases at J, leaving 9 bases unmatched. The CDR3, as DNA: TGTGCCAGCAGTAAACCGGGACAGGCTATCACTGAAGCTTTCTTT. Residues: CASSKPGQAITEAFF.

This clonotype has ten or more counts. V usage is TRBV20-1 and J usage is TRBJ1-2; D not resolved. This CDR3 has 13 amino acids. Germline-derived CDR1 and CDR2 are DFQATT and SNEGSKA (reference sequence). Between the trimmed V and J ends, which lost 3 bases and 3 bases, there was a span of 11 bases. In DNA form, the CDR3 reads TGCAGTGCTAGCACCAAACCCCACTATGGCTACACCTTC. Its translation: CSASTKPHYGYTF.

Comment on this clonotype: A much larger clone differs by one base, so this may be a read error. The V gene is TRBV9, the J gene TRBJ1-3; 7 positions match TRBD1. Germline V gene lookup returns CDR1 SGDLS and CDR2 YYNGEE. There are 14 residues in the CDR3. The CDR3 here is CASSAQGNGDTIYF. The CDR3 DNA reads as TGTGCCAGCAGCGCACAGGGGAATGGAGACACCATATATTTT.

In its sample, this clonotype was seen a few times. The chain links TRBV4-3 to TRBJ2-4, with 9 bases that match TRBD2. Looked up from germline, CDR1 is LGHNA and CDR2 is YSLEER. The CDR3 contains 16 residues. Trimming removed 0 bases from V and 9 bases from J; junction bases left unmatched: 9. CDR3 amino acids: CASSQDFSGGGAIQYF. As DNA, the CDR3 is TGCGCCAGCAGCCAAGACTTTAGCGGGGGAGGAGCCATTCAGTACTTC.

As regards this clonotype: This could be a read error, since a much larger clone is one nucleotide away. V gene TRBV19 combines with J gene TRBJ1-1; the match to TRBD1 covers 7 bases. CDR3 length: 15 residues. Germline CDR1 and CDR2: LNHDA and SQIVND (reference sequence). DNA for the CDR3: TGTGCCGGTAGTAGCTTCGGACAGGTGAACACTGAAGCTTTCTTT. Translating gives CAGSSFGQVNTEAFF. Together with reference TRBV19 and TRBJ1-1, the CDR3 gives the full variable domain: DGGITQSPKYLFRKEGQNVTLSCEQNLNHDAMYWYRQDPGQGLRLIYYSQIVNDFQKGDIAEGYSVSREKKESFPLTVTSAQKNPTAFYLCAGSSFGQVNTEAFFGQGTRLTVV.